Sequencing of this T cell receptor (beta chain) was carried out in a study of cytomegalovirus exposure and HLA in healthy donors. Study-wide points: CMV antigen specificity of a few CMV-associated chains was confirmed in vitro. Overall, around 160 TCR beta chains were annotated as cytomegalovirus-associated. Subsequent analysis revealed that first-cohort TCR clusters tended to co-occur in the roughly 120 validation repertoires.

Trimming took 0 bases from V and 1 from J, leaving 9 bases between them. The CDR3 length is 15 residues. The germline CDR1 and CDR2 sequences are MDHEN and SYDVKM. This clone was seen just once. Its antigen remains unidentified. Sequenced by immunoSEQ multiplex PCR; TCRdb stores in-frame clones only, minus some. This table holds 50,000 to 65,000 clones, 95% found once. The material sequenced was PBMCs. The V and J genes are TRBV28 and TRBJ1-1; D is perhaps TRBD1 (5 bases). The source of this sequence is a woman in her late teens or twenties in good health and CMV-seropositive. CDR3 sequence: CASSLWGLPNTEAFF. The CDR3 nucleotides read TGTGCCAGCAGTTTATGGGGACTGCCGAACACTGAAGCTTTCTTT.